The sequence of this T cell receptor beta chain was determined in a study of blood T cell repertoires in COVID-19. Study overall: PBMCs, B-cell-depleted T cells, or T cells were the source of the cDNA or gDNA that made up the material.

Original processing notes: Reference gene primer amplification gave estimated nucleated cell counts. Profiled with immunoSEQ multiplex PCR; TCRdb holds only in-frame clones, not every one. From that table come the V and J calls and clone size; the DNA was used to work out D and trimming. The sample lists 250,000 to 300,000 clones; about nine tenths were seen once. V was pared by 3 bases and J by 7 bases, with 9 bases of the junction left unmatched. The CDR3 spans 15 residues. The germline V gene encodes CDR1 LNHDA and CDR2 SQIVND (reference sequence). The clonotype was recovered from a man over 45 with acute or convalescent COVID-19. Sequencing was performed on peripheral blood. The chain uses TRBV19 and TRBJ2-5; TRBD2 agrees at 9 bases. The CDR3 coding sequence is TGTGCCAGTAGTATGTCTGCGGGGGGGCAGGGGACCCAGTACTTC. It encodes CASSMSAGGQGTQYF. The full variable domain, with the rest looked up from reference TRBV19 and TRBJ2-5, is DGGITQSPKYLFRKEGQNVTLSCEQNLNHDAMYWYRQDPGQGLRLIYYSQIVNDFQKGDIAEGYSVSREKKESFPLTVTSAQKNPTAFYLCASSMSAGGQGTQYFGPGTRLLVL.